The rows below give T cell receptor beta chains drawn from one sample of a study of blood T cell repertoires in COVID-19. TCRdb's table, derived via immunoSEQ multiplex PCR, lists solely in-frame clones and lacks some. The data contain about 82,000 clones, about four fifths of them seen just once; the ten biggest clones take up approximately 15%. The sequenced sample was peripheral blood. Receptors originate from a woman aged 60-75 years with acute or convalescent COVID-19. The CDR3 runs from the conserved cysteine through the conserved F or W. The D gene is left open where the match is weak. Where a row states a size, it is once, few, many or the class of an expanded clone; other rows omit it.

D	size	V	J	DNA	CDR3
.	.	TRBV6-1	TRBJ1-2	TGTGCCAGCAGTGAAGCCAGGGGAAGCTATGGCTACACCTTC	CASSEARGSYGYTF
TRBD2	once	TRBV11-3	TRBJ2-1	TGTGCCAGCAGCCACGGGCGGGAGCGGGCTGAGCAGTTCTTC	CASSHGRERAEQFF
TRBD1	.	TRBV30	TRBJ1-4	TGTGCCTGGATTCCCTGGTCCGGGACAGCGAATTCAACTAATGAAAAACTGTTTTTT	CAWIPWSGTANSTNEKLFF
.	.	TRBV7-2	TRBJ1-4	TGTGCCAGCAGCTTAGGCGACAGAAATGAAAAACTGTTTTTT	CASSLGDRNEKLFF
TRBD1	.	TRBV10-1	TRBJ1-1	TGCGCCAGCAGCGCAGGGGGCGCGAACACTGAAGCTTTCTTT	CASSAGGANTEAFF
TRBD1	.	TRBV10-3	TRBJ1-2	TGTGCCATCAGCGGACAGGGGGGCTACTATGGCTACACCTTC	CAISGQGGYYGYTF
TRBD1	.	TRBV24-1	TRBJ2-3	TGTGCCACCAGTGATCGATACAGGGGCGAGCATGTAGGGTCGCAGTATTTT	CATSDRYRGEHVGSQYF
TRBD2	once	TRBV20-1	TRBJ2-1	TGCAGTGCTAGTTCCAGCGGGGGGGCTGGCGAAGGCAATGAGCAGTTCTTC	CSASSSGGAGEGNEQFF
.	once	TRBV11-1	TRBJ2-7	TGTGCCAGCAGCTTGACACAGGACCTCTACGAGCAGTACTTC	CASSLTQDLYEQYF
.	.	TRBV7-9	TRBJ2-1	TGTGCCAGCAGCCCCTTGGCGGGGGCTGGTGAGCAGTTCTTC	CASSPLAGAGEQFF
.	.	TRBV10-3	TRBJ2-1	TGTGCCATCAGTGAGTCGGGCAGCTACAATGAGCAGTTCTTC	CAISESGSYNEQFF
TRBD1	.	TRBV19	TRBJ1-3	TGTGCCAGTAGTCCCACCCGGGACAGGGGCGGAAACACCATATATTTT	CASSPTRDRGGNTIYF
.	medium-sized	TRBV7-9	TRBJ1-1	TGTGCCAGCCTGGGACATTCTGACACTGAAGCTTTCTTT	CASLGHSDTEAFF
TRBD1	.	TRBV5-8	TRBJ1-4	TGTGCCAGCAGCACCGGACAGGGGGCGCGTAATGAAAAACTGTTTTTT	CASSTGQGARNEKLFF
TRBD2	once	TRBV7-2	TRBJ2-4	TGTGCCAGCAGCTACGACTTCAGCGGGAGCCAGTACTTC	CASSYDFSGSQYF
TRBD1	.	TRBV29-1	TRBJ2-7	TGCAGCGTTGGACAGGGGGACGAGCAGTACTTC	CSVGQGDEQYF
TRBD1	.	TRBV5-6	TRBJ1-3	TGTGCCAGCAGCCGACAGGGTTCACACGCCATATATTTT	CASSRQGSHAIYF
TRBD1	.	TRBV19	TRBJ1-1	TGTGCCAGTAGTACACAGGGGTGGACCACTGAAGCTTTCTTT	CASSTQGWTTEAFF
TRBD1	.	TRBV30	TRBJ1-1	TGTGCCTGGAGTGTACAGGGGAGGTGGACTGAAGCTTTCTTT	CAWSVQGRWTEAFF
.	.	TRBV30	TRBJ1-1	TGTGCCTGGAGTCGACATACGAACACTGAAGCTTTCTTT	CAWSRHTNTEAFF
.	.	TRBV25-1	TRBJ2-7	TGTGCCAGCAGCCCAGCGGACAGCTACGAGCAGTACTTC	CASSPADSYEQYF
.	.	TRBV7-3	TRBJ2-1	TGTGCCAGCAGCCCCTATACGTACAATGAGCAGTTCTTC	CASSPYTYNEQFF
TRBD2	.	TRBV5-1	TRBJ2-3	TGCGCCAGCAGCTTGGCCTCGAGCGGGGGCACAGATACGCAGTATTTT	CASSLASSGGTDTQYF
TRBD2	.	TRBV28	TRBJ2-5	TGTGCCAGCAGTACCCCACTAGCGGGAAAGGAGACCCAGTACTTC	CASSTPLAGKETQYF
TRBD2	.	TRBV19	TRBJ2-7	TGTGCCAGTGCCCCCTTCGGGGGGACCTACGAGCAGTACTTC	CASAPFGGTYEQYF
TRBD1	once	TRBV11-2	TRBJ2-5	TGTGCCAGCAGGAGACAGGGTGAAGAGACCCAGTACTTC	CASRRQGEETQYF
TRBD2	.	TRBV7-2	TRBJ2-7	TGTGCCAGCAGCTTAAGGGGCGAGCGGGGGTTCCCCTACGAGCAGTACTTC	CASSLRGERGFPYEQYF
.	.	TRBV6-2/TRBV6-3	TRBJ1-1	TGTGCCAGCAGTTACCTCCCAGGAATGAACACTGAAGCTTTCTTT	CASSYLPGMNTEAFF
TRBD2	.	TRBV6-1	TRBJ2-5	TGTGCCAGCAGTGAAGCGGGACCGGGAGGACAAGAGACCCAGTACTTC	CASSEAGPGGQETQYF
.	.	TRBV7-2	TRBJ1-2	TGTGCCAGCAGCCGGGGGTCGGACACTCAAGCCTTTATATATGGCTACACCTTC	CASSRGSDTQAFIYGYTF
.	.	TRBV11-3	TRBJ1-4	TGTGCCAGCAGCTTAGGGGGGGGCGCAGAAAAACTGTTTTTT	CASSLGGGAEKLFF
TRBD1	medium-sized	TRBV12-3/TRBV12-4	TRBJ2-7	TGTGCCGGGACAGGGGATTCCTACGAGCAGTACTTC	CAGTGDSYEQYF
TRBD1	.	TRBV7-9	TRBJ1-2	TGTGCCAGCAGGCCCTCCGGGACAGGGATTAACTATGGCTACACCTTC	CASRPSGTGINYGYTF
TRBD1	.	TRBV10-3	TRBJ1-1	TGTGCCATCAGGGGGACAGGGGGTACCAACACTGAAGCTTTCTTT	CAIRGTGGTNTEAFF
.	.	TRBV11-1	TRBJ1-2	TGTGCCAGCAGCTTAGGGCAGTTGAATGGCTACACCTTC	CASSLGQLNGYTF
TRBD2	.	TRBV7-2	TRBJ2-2	TGTGCCAGCAGCTCGGGACTAGCGGGGGAGGGCGGGGAGCTGTTTTTT	CASSSGLAGEGGELFF
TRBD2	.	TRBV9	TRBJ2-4	TGTGCCAGCAGCGTAGGGGGAGGGCTGAGGTCCAAAAACATTCAGTACTTC	CASSVGGGLRSKNIQYF
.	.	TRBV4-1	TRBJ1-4	TGCGCCAGCAGCCAAGGCAGGTGGCAGGGTAATGAAAAACTGTTTTTT	CASSQGRWQGNEKLFF
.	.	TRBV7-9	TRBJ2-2	TGTGCCAGCAGCTTATATTCACAGGGAGACGGGGAGCTGTTTTTT	CASSLYSQGDGELFF
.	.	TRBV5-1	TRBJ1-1	TGCGCCAGCACCCAGGGACAATCGAACACTGAAGCTTTCTTT	CASTQGQSNTEAFF
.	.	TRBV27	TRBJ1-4	TGTGCCAGCAGTCAGAGACAGTTTTTTAATGAAAAACTGTTTTTT	CASSQRQFFNEKLFF
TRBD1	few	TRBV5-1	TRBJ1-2	TGCGCCAGCAGCCTCGAAGGACAGGGCGAGTACACCTTC	CASSLEGQGEYTF
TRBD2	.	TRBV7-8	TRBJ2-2	TGTGCCAGCAGCTTAGGACTAGCGGGGGCGAACACCGGGGAGCTGTTTTTT	CASSLGLAGANTGELFF
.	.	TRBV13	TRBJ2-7	TGTGCCAGCAGCTTGATTTCGGTCCACGAGCAGTACTTC	CASSLISVHEQYF
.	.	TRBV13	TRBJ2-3	TGTGCCAGCAGCTTCTTAGGTAGCGTGGCAGATACGCAGTATTTT	CASSFLGSVADTQYF
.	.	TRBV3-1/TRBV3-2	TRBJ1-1	TGTGCCAGCAGCCAAGCGTCAGGATCGAACACTGAAGCTTTCTTT	CASSQASGSNTEAFF
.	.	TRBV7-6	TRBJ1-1	TGTGCCAGCAGCTCCAAAACCGACAGTGAAGCTTTCTTT	CASSSKTDSEAFF
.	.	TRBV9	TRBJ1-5	TGTGCCAGCAGCGTAGAGGGCGGAGGAGACCACCTATCCGAAATCAATCAGCCCCAGCATTTT	CASSVEGGGDHLSEINQPQHF
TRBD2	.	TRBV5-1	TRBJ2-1	TGCGCCAGCAGCCTCGGGACTAGCGGGAGGGCCAACTCCTACAATGAGCAGTTCTTC	CASSLGTSGRANSYNEQFF
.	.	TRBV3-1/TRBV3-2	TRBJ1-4	TGTGCCAGCAGCCAAGTGGTCGCGGGGGAGGGGACTCCAACTAATGAAAAACTGTTTTTT	CASSQVVAGEGTPTNEKLFF